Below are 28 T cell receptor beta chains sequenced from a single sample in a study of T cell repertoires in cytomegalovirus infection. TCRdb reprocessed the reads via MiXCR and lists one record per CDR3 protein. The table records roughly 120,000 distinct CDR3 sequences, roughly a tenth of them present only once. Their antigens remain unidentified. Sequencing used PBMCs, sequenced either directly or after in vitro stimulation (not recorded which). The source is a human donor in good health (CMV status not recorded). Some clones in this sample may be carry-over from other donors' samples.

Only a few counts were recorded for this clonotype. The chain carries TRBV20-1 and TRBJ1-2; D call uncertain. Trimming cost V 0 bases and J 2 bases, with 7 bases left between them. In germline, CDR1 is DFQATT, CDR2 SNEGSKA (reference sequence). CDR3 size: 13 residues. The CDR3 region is CSARESENYGYTF. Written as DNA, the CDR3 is TGCAGTGCTAGAGAATCCGAGAACTATGGCTACACCTTC.

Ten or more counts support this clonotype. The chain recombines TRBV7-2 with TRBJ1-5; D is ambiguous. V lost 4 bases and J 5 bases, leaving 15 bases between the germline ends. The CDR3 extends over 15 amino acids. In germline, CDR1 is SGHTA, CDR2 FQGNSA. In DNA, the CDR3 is TGTGCCAGCAGCTCTAACGCCGGGCATGATCAGCCCCAGCATTTT. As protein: CASSSNAGHDQPQHF.

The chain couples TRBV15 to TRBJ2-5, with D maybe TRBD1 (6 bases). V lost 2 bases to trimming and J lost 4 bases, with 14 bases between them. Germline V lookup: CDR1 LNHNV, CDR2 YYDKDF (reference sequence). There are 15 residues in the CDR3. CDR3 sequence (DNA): TGTGCCACCAGCAGACTACTCAGGGGTGCAGAGACCCAGTACTTC. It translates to CATSRLLRGAETQYF.

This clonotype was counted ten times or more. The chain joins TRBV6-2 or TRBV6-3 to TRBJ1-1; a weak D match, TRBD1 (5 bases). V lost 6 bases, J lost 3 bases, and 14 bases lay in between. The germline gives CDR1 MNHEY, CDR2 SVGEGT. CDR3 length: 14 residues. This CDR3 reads CASSPGTEYTEAFF. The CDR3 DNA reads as TGTGCCAGCAGCCCCGGGACTGAGTACACTGAAGCTTTCTTT.

This chain's CDR3 is CASSMGTGFGDTEAFF. The CDR3, as DNA: TGTGCCAGTAGTATGGGGACAGGGTTTGGTGACACTGAAGCTTTCTTT. This chain connects TRBV19 to TRBJ1-1; 9 bases fit TRBD1. Trimming at V came to 3 bases and at J to 3 bases, leaving 8 bases not matched to a gene. The germline V gene has CDR1 LNHDA and CDR2 SQIVND (reference sequence). CDR3 length: 16 amino acids.

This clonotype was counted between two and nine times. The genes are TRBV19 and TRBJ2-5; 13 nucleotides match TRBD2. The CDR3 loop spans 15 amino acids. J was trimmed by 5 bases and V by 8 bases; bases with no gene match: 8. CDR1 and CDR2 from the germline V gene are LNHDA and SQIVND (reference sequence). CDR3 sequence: CASRRTSGSSETQYF. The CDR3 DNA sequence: TGTGCCAGTCGGAGGACTAGCGGGAGTTCGGAGACCCAGTACTTC.

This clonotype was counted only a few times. The CDR3: CAWISTGGANVLTF. The CDR3, as DNA: TGTGCCTGGATTTCCACGGGGGGGGCCAACGTCCTGACTTTC. V and J are TRBV30 and TRBJ2-6, with D perhaps matching TRBD2 (5 bases). Germline V gives CDR1 GTSNPN, CDR2 SVGIG (reference sequence). Between the trimmed V and J ends, which lost 4 bases and 4 bases, there was a span of 11 bases. The CDR3 has 14 amino acids.

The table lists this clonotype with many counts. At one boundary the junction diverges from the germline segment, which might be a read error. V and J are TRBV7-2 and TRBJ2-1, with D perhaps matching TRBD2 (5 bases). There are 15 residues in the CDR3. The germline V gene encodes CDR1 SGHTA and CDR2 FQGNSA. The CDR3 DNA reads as TGTGCCAGCAGCCTAGCCTCTTGGGGAAGCAATGAGCAGTTCTTC. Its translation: CASSLASWGSNEQFF. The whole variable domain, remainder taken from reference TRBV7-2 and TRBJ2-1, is GAGVSQSPSNKVTEKGKDVELRCDPISGHTALYWYRQSLGQGLEFLIYFQGNSAPDKSGLPSDRFSAERTGGSVSTLTIQRTQQEDSAVYLCASSLASWGSNEQFFGPGTRLTVL.

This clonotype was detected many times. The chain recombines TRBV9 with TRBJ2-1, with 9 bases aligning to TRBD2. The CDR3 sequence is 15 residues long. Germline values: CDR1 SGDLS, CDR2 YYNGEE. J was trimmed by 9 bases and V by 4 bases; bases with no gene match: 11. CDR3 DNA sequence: TGTGCCAGCAGCTCCCGTGGGACTAGCCTCAGTGAGCAGTTCTTC. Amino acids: CASSSRGTSLSEQFF.

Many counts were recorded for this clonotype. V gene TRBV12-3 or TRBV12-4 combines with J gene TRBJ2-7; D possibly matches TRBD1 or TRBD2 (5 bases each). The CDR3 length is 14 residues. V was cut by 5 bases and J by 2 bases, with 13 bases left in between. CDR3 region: CASSPSGTAYEQYV. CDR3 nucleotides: TGTGCCAGCAGTCCATCCGGGACGGCCTACGAGCAGTACGTC.

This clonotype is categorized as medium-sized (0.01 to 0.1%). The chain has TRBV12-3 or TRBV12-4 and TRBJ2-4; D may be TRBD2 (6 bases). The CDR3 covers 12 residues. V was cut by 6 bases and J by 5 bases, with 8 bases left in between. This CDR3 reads CASRGGENIQYF. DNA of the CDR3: TGTGCCAGCAGGGGAGGTGAAAACATTCAGTACTTC.

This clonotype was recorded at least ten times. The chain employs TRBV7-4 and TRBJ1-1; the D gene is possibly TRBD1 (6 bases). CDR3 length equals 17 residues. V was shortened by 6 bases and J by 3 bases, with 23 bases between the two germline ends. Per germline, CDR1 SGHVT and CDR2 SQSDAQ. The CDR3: CASRNLGQYGGYTEAFF. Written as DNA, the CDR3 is TGTGCCAGCAGAAACCTCGGACAGTACGGAGGTTACACTGAAGCTTTCTTT.

The CDR3 loop is CASSFDGEHGYTF. As DNA, the CDR3 is TGTGCCAGCAGCTTTGACGGGGAGCATGGCTACACCTTC. The V and J genes are TRBV11-2 and TRBJ1-2; no definite D call. Trimming cost V 3 bases and J 6 bases, with 11 bases left between them. This CDR3 spans 13 amino acids. The V gene's germline CDR1 is SGHAT and CDR2 FQNNGV.

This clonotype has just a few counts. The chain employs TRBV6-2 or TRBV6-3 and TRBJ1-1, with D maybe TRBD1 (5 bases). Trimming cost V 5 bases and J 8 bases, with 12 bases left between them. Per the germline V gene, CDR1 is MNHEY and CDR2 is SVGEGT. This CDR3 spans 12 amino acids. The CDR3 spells CASSGTWAEAFF. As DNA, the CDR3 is TGTGCCAGCAGTGGGACGTGGGCCGAAGCTTTCTTT.

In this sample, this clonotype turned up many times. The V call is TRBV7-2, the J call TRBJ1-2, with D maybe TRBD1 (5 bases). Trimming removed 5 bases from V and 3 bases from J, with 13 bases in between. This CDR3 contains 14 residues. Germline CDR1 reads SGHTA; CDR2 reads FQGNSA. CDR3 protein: CASSAARGDYGYTF. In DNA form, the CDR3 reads TGTGCCAGCAGCGCCGCCCGGGGGGACTATGGCTACACCTTC.

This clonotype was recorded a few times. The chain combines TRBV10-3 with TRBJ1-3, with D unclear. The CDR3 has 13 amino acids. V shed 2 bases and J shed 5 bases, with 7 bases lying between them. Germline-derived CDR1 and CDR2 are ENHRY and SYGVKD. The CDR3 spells CAISEAMRNTIYF. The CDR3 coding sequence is TGTGCCATCAGTGAGGCTATGAGAAACACCATATATTTT.

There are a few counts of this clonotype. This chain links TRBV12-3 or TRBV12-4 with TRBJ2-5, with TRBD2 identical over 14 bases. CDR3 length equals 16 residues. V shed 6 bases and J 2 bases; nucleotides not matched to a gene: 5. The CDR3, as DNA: TGTGCCAGCAGCCCCGGGACTAGCGGGGGTCAAGAGACCCAGTACTTC. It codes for CASSPGTSGGQETQYF.

Here the CDR3 DNA reads TGTGCCAGCAGCCCTAGTACGTCAACTGAAGCTTTCTTT. Translated: CASSPSTSTEAFF. This rearrangement joins TRBV7-9 to TRBJ1-1; no firm D call. The CDR3 totals 13 residues. The germline gives CDR1 SEHNR, CDR2 FQNEAQ (reference sequence). Trimming removed 5 bases at V and 5 bases at J, with 12 bases between.

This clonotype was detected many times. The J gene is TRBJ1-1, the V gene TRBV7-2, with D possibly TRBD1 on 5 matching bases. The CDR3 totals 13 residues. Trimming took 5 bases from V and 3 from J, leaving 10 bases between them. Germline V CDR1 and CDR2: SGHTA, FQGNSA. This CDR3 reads CASSTAGYTEAFF. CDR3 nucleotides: TGTGCCAGCAGCACGGCAGGGTACACTGAAGCTTTCTTT. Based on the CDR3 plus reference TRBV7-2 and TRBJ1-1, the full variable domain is GAGVSQSPSNKVTEKGKDVELRCDPISGHTALYWYRQSLGQGLEFLIYFQGNSAPDKSGLPSDRFSAERTGGSVSTLTIQRTQQEDSAVYLCASSTAGYTEAFFGQGTRLTVV.

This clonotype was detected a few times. The chain's CDR3 is CASSSTLGGLYEQYF. In DNA, the CDR3 is TGTGCCAGCAGTTCCACCTTGGGGGGGCTCTACGAGCAGTACTTC. The chain has TRBV27 and TRBJ2-7, with D tentatively TRBD2 (7 bases). The V gene's germline CDR1 is MNHEY and CDR2 SMNVEV (reference sequence). The CDR3 has 15 residues. V shed 4 bases and J shed 3 bases, with 16 bases lying between them.

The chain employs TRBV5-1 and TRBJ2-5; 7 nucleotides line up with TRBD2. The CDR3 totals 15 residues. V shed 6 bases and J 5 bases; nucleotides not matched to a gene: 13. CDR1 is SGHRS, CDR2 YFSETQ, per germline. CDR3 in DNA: TGCGCCAGCACCCAGGTTTCGGGAGGCGAGGAGACCCAGTACTTC. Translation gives CASTQVSGGEETQYF. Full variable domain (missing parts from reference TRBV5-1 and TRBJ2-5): KAGVTQTPRYLIKTRGQQVTLSCSPISGHRSVSWYQQTPGQGLQFLFEYFSETQRNKGNFPGRFSGRQFSNSRSEMNVSTLELGDSALYLCASTQVSGGEETQYFGPGTRLLVL.

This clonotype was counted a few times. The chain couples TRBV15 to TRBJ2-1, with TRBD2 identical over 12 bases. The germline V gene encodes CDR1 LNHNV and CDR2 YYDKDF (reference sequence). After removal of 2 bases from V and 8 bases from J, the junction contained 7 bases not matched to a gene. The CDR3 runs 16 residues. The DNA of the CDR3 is TGTGCCACCAGCAGATGGACTAGCGGGATAAAGTATGAGCAGTTCTTC. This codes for CATSRWTSGIKYEQFF. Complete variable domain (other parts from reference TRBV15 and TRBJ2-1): DAMVIQNPRYQVTQFGKPVTLSCSQTLNHNVMYWYQQKSSQAPKLLFHYYDKDFNNEADTPDNFQSRRPNTSFCFLDIRSPGLGDTAMYLCATSRWTSGIKYEQFFGPGTRLTVL.

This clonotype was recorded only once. The CDR3 loop reads CASSYLDTQYF. CDR3 nucleotide sequence: TGTGCCAGCAGTTACCTGGATACGCAGTATTTT. The chain carries TRBV6-2 or TRBV6-3 and TRBJ2-3; D unresolved. Germline V gene data show CDR1 as MNHEY and CDR2 as SVGEGT. This CDR3 spans 11 amino acids. Trimming stripped 2 bases from V and 6 bases from J, with 3 bases between.

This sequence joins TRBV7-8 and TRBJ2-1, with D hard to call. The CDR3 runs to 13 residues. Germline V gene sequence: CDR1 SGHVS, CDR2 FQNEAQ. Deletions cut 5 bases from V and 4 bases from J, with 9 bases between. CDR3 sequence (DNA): TGTGCCAGCAGCAATATTGAATACAATGAGCAGTTCTTC. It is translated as CASSNIEYNEQFF.

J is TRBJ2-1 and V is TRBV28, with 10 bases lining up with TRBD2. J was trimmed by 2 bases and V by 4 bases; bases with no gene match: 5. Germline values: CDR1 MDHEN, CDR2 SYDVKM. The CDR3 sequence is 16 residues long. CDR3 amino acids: CASSSPAGGAYNEQFF. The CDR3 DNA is TGTGCCAGCAGTTCCCCAGCGGGAGGGGCCTACAATGAGCAGTTCTTC.

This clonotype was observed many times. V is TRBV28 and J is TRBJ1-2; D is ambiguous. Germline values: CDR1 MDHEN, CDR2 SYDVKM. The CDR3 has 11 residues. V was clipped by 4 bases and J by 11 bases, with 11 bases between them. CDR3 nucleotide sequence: TGTGCCAGCAGTTCCCTAATTCCTTACACCTTC. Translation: CASSSLIPYTF.

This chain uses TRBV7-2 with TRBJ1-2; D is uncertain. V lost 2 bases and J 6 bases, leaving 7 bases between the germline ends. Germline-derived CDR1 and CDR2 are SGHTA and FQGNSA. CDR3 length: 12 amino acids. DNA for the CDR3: TGTGCCAGCAGCTTATGGGGTAATGGCTACACCTTC. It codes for CASSLWGNGYTF.

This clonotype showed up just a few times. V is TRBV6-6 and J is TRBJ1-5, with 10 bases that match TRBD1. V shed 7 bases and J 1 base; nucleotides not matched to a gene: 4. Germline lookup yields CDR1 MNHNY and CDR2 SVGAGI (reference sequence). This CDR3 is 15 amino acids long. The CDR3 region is CASNDRGQSNQPQHF. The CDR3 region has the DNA TGTGCCAGCAATGACAGGGGGCAAAGCAATCAGCCCCAGCATTTT.